The clone carrying this T cell receptor (beta chain) was detected ten times or more. Time point of the sample: before trial treatment. In the RACIN dose-escalation trial, donors got nivolumab plus ipilimumab with aspirin, cyclophosphamide and radiotherapy. The source of the sample is a study of low-dose radiotherapy and immunotherapy resistance in tumors. Study-wide background: Patients of Cohort 1 had 0.5 Gy fractions every 2 weeks, which summed to 6.5 Gy.

V gave up 7 bases and J gave up 3 bases, with 10 bases separating them. CDR3 length: 12 residues. CDR1 MDHEN and CDR2 SYDVKM come from the germline V gene. Primers targeting TRAV and TRBV primed first-strand cDNA, covering alpha and beta chains. Amplification, which lasted roughly 20 PCR cycles, used a constant-region primer and V-primer adapter to amplify TCRs. TCRdb re-called the reads through MiXCR, storing one row per CDR3 protein. The sample contains around 90,000 distinct CDR3 sequences, 15% to 20% of which appear only once. Here the sequenced sample was PBMCs, taken before treatment. This rearrangement joins TRBV28 to TRBJ2-7; D is unresolved. The sequence derives from a male donor with prostate cancer. The CDR3 nucleotides read TGTGCCAGCAAGGGCAGACTCTACGAGCAGTACTTC. Translating it yields CASKGRLYEQYF.